Listed here is a single T cell receptor beta chain. Its antigen remains unknown. The assay was immunoSEQ multiplex PCR, and TCRdb's table has in-frame clones only and misses some. The table records under 150,000 clones, about 91% of them present only once. This sample stems from a study of cytomegalovirus exposure and HLA in healthy donors. Study-wide context: The same platform used for the 650 to 700 first-cohort repertoires was also used for the 120 validation repertoires, as a later analysis reported.

Study-wide results and caveats: With high specificity and sensitivity, the classifier reportedly diagnosed cytomegalovirus status. In the 120 or so validation repertoires, 94% of cluster scores exceeded 0, per a later analysis.

The sample taken for sequencing was PBMCs. The origin of this receptor is a woman under 30 in good health and CMV-seropositive.

CDR3 loop: CASRRTGVNTEAFF. The CDR3 DNA sequence: TGTGCCAGCAGGCGGACAGGGGTGAACACTGAAGCTTTCTTT. The genes are TRBV27 and TRBJ1-1, with 9 bases that match TRBD1. Germline loops: CDR1 MNHEY, CDR2 SMNVEV (reference sequence). The V segment lost 6 bases and the J segment 0 bases; nucleotides outside the gene matches: 2. The CDR3 covers 14 residues.